Listed here are 19 T cell receptor beta chains from one sample, sequenced in a study of blood T cell repertoires in COVID-19. Measured with immunoSEQ multiplex PCR; TCRdb has only the in-frame clones, and not every one. This sample carries 450,000 to 500,000 clones, 70% to 90% of them seen once, and the ten largest clones take roughly 3.2%. Sequencing was performed on peripheral blood. The receptor set was obtained from a human donor in a cohort sampled during active COVID-19.

The rearrangement links TRBV7-3 to TRBJ2-3; 13 bases agree with TRBD2. Germline V gene data show CDR1 as SGHTA and CDR2 as FQGTGA. The trim removed 6 bases at V and 6 bases at J, leaving 9 bases unmatched. CDR3 length equals 16 residues. The CDR3 region is CASSSTSGRAMDTQYF. As DNA, the CDR3 is TGTGCCAGCAGTTCAACTAGCGGGAGGGCCATGGATACGCAGTATTTT. Variable domain in full (rest from reference TRBV7-3 and TRBJ2-3): GAGVSQTPSNKVTEKGKYVELRCDPISGHTALYWYRQSLGQGPEFLIYFQGTGAADDSGLPNDRFFAVRPEGSVSTLKIQRTERGDSAVYLCASSSTSGRAMDTQYFGPGTRLTVL.

The chain couples TRBV18 to TRBJ1-2, with 10 bases that match TRBD1. With 6 bases clipped from V and 2 bases from J, the junction kept 12 bases outside the gene matches. CDR1 KGHSH and CDR2 LQKENI come from the germline V gene. This CDR3 is 17 amino acids long. CDR3 region: CASSPGTGAPLNYGYTF. DNA for the CDR3: TGTGCCAGCTCCCCTGGGACAGGGGCCCCTTTGAACTATGGCTACACCTTC.

The chain employs TRBV9 and TRBJ1-3, with D possibly TRBD1 on 5 matching bases. With 4 bases removed from V and 0 bases from J, the gap between germline ends came to 8 bases. This CDR3 is built from 14 residues. Germline loops: CDR1 SGDLS, CDR2 YYNGEE. CDR3 sequence reads: CASSMDNSGNTIYF. The CDR3 DNA reads as TGTGCCAGCAGCATGGACAACTCTGGAAACACCATATATTTT.

The chain is built from TRBV3-1 (or the pseudogene TRBV3-2) and TRBJ1-1; 9 bases are shared with TRBD1. J lost 4 bases, V lost 1 base, and 4 bases had no gene match. The germline V gene has CDR1 LGHDT and CDR2 YNNKEL (reference sequence). The CDR3 is 15 residues long. Here the CDR3 DNA reads TGTGCCAGCAGCCAAGGAACAGGGGGCTCCACTGAAGCTTTCTTT. Translated: CASSQGTGGSTEAFF.

The chain recombines TRBV5-4 with TRBJ2-1, with D perhaps matching TRBD2 (5 bases). V shed 2 bases and J shed 7 bases, with 16 bases lying between them. Germline V gene lookup returns CDR1 SGHNT and CDR2 YYREEE (reference sequence). The CDR3 runs to 15 residues. CDR3 amino acids: CASSLGTDYLNEQFF. The CDR3 region has the DNA TGTGCCAGCAGCTTAGGTACAGACTACCTAAATGAGCAGTTCTTC.

This chain links TRBV5-1 with TRBJ2-5; D may be TRBD1 (5 bases). Per the germline V gene, CDR1 is SGHRS and CDR2 is YFSETQ. The CDR3 covers 14 residues. The V end was cut by 2 bases, the J end by 5 bases, with 13 bases between. The CDR3 DNA reads TGCGCCAGCAGCTTTGGGGCGTACGGTGAGACCCAGTACTTC. Encoded protein: CASSFGAYGETQYF.

The V gene is TRBV2, the J gene TRBJ1-4; 7 nucleotides match TRBD1. The germline V gene has CDR1 SNHLY and CDR2 FYNNEI. The CDR3 consists of 14 residues. Trimming took 5 bases from V and 4 from J; bases not matched to a gene: 4. CDR3 residues: CASSRDSVNEKLFF. The CDR3 region has the DNA TGTGCCAGCAGTAGGGACAGCGTTAATGAAAAACTGTTTTTT.

In DNA, the CDR3 is TGTGCCAGCAGCGCCGGGACAGGGGGCAACACCGGGGAGCTGTTTTTT. Its translation: CASSAGTGGNTGELFF. This rearrangement joins TRBV9 to TRBJ2-2; 12 nucleotides line up with TRBD1. The CDR3 extends over 16 amino acids. Germline values: CDR1 SGDLS, CDR2 YYNGEE. J was trimmed by 2 bases and V by 3 bases; bases with no gene match: 2.

The chain is built from TRBV9 and TRBJ2-3; D is uncertain. The CDR3 runs to 13 residues. Germline assignment: CDR1 SGDLS and CDR2 YYNGEE. V gave up 3 bases and J gave up 2 bases, with 7 bases separating them. For the CDR3, the DNA is TGTGCCAGCAGCGACTCAAACACAGATACGCAGTATTTT. As protein: CASSDSNTDTQYF. The whole variable domain, filled in from reference TRBV9 and TRBJ2-3, reads DSGVTQTPKHLITATGQRVTLRCSPRSGDLSVYWYQQSLDQGLQFLIQYYNGEERAKGNILERFSAQQFPDLHSELNLSSLELGDSALYFCASSDSNTDTQYFGPGTRLTVL.

The J gene is TRBJ2-7, the V gene TRBV28; 7 positions agree with TRBD1. CDR3 length: 16 residues. V was clipped by 5 bases and J by 1 base; unmatched bases: 11. Germline V CDR1 and CDR2: MDHEN, SYDVKM. CDR3 region: CASSPTGQLGSYEQYF. CDR3 DNA sequence: TGTGCCAGCAGTCCGACGGGACAGCTGGGATCCTACGAGCAGTACTTC.

V is TRBV4-2 and J is TRBJ2-2; the D gene is possibly TRBD1 (5 bases). Germline V gene sequence: CDR1 LGHNA, CDR2 YNFKEQ. The V gene lost 5 bases and the J gene lost 7 bases, with 14 bases spanning the gap. The CDR3 spans 14 residues. The DNA of the CDR3 is TGTGCCAGCAGCTCCCCCTCCAGGGACGGGGAGCTGTTTTTT. Protein product: CASSSPSRDGELFF.

This clone was seen only once. V usage is TRBV7-9 and J usage is TRBJ1-1; the match to TRBD1 covers 8 bases. This CDR3 spans 17 amino acids. Losses at the gene ends were 5 bases for V and 6 bases for J; bases not matched to a gene: 17. Germline lookup yields CDR1 SEHNR and CDR2 FQNEAQ (reference sequence). CDR3 DNA sequence: TGTGCCAGCAGCGCACGGACAGGGATCTACTCGTACGCTGAAGCTTTCTTT. This codes for CASSARTGIYSYAEAFF.

J is TRBJ2-1 and V is TRBV13; TRBD2 matches at 13 bases. The CDR3 totals 15 residues. From germline, CDR1 is PRHDT and CDR2 FYEKMQ (reference sequence). The V and J ends lost 6 bases and 6 bases, in that order; junction bases with no gene match: 5. The CDR3 sequence is CASSYRTSGSNEQFF. The CDR3 nucleotides are TGTGCCAGCAGTTACCGGACTAGCGGGAGCAATGAGCAGTTCTTC.

The chain combines TRBV4-2 with TRBJ1-1, with a possible D match to TRBD1 (5 bases). CDR3 size: 15 residues. V was clipped by 0 bases and J by 6 bases, with 14 bases between them. CDR1 is LGHNA and CDR2 is YNFKEQ in the germline V gene. The CDR3 region is CASSQEDQGYAEAFF. CDR3 DNA sequence: TGTGCCAGCAGCCAAGAGGACCAGGGTTACGCTGAAGCTTTCTTT.

DNA of the CDR3: TGTGCCAGCAGCCTGGAATTGAGGGAGACCCAGTACTTC. Its translation is CASSLELRETQYF. The chain combines TRBV5-4 with TRBJ2-5; no definite D call. Germline V gene data show CDR1 as SGHNT and CDR2 as YYREEE (reference sequence). CDR3 length: 13 amino acids. Trimming removed 4 bases at V and 5 bases at J, with 12 bases between.

This clone appeared once. The chain employs TRBV5-4 and TRBJ2-3, with 11 nucleotides matching TRBD2. The V segment lost 3 bases and the J segment 2 bases; nucleotides outside the gene matches: 5. Germline V gene sequence: CDR1 SGHNT, CDR2 YYREEE (reference sequence). The CDR3 covers 16 residues. In DNA, the CDR3 is TGTGCCAGCAGCTCGCGACTAGCGGGATTCACAGATACGCAGTATTTT. This encodes CASSSRLAGFTDTQYF.

The chain joins TRBV6-5 to TRBJ1-3, with 7 positions matching TRBD1. Looked up from germline, CDR1 is MNHEY and CDR2 is SVGAGI. Germline trimming cut 4 bases from V and 4 bases from J; bases unmatched to any gene: 7. This CDR3 has 15 amino acids. The CDR3: CASSSPGTAGNTIYF. CDR3 bases: TGTGCCAGCAGTTCTCCCGGGACAGCGGGAAACACCATATATTTT.

The J gene is TRBJ2-1, the V gene TRBV5-5, with TRBD2 matching 13 bases. Germline V gives CDR1 SGHKS, CDR2 YYEKEE (reference sequence). V trimming: 4 bases; J trimming: 8 bases; junction bases outside the gene matches: 6. The CDR3 contains 15 residues. CDR3 coding DNA: TGTGCCAGCAGCCCCTGGACTAGCGGGAGTGATGAGCAGTTCTTC. It translates to CASSPWTSGSDEQFF.

In nucleotides, the CDR3 is TGTGCCAGCAGCTTTACCGGGACTAGCGGAAGCTCCTACGAGCAGTACTTC. Residues: CASSFTGTSGSSYEQYF. V and J are TRBV11-2 and TRBJ2-7, with 11 bases that match TRBD2. The ends lost 3 bases at V and 0 bases at J; junction bases unmatched: 7. The CDR3 covers 17 residues. Germline V gene lookup returns CDR1 SGHAT and CDR2 FQNNGV. The whole variable domain, remainder taken from reference TRBV11-2 and TRBJ2-7, is EAGVAQSPRYKIIEKRQSVAFWCNPISGHATLYWYQQILGQGPKLLIQFQNNGVVDDSQLPKDRFSAERLKGVDSTLKIQPAKLEDSAVYLCASSFTGTSGSSYEQYFGPGTRLTVT.